The 30 T cell receptor beta chains given below trace back to one sample, sequenced in a study of blood T cells in healthy people across ages (dated by TCRdb to the mid-2010s). The library was made by 5' RACE. The sequencer was an Illumina HiSeq 2500. The second PCR ran for about 6 to 12 cycles and used a J-beta primer mix along with a sample-barcoded 5' primer. The raw public data were reprocessed by TCRdb itself: fastp quality trimming at Q25, MiXCR clonotype calling, in-frame beta chains only. Each entry merges the rows of one CDR3 protein and shows their most common DNA and genes. This sample has fewer than 800,000 distinct CDR3 sequences in its table, and roughly 30% of those were observed once. Approximately 15% of the sample goes to the ten largest clones. Sequencing input: blood. The receptor set was obtained from a woman of 80 years or more in good health. Donor details come from another sample of the same person, matched by shared clones.

This clonotype was seen repeatedly, ten times or more. The V gene is TRBV24-1, the J gene TRBJ2-3, with 13 bases aligning to TRBD2. After removal of 3 bases from V and 1 base from J, the junction contained 3 bases not matched to a gene. Germline-derived CDR1 and CDR2 are KGHDR and SFDVKD. This CDR3 comprises 17 residues. The CDR3 is CATSDPGTSGGTDTQYF. CDR3 bases: TGTGCCACCAGTGATCCGGGGACTAGCGGGGGCACAGATACGCAGTATTTT.

The chain combines TRBV20-1 with TRBJ2-1; the match to TRBD2 covers 15 bases. Germline trimming cut 6 bases from V and 0 bases from J; bases unmatched to any gene: 9. There are 18 residues in the CDR3. Germline CDR1 reads DFQATT; CDR2 reads SNEGSKA (reference sequence). CDR3 sequence reads: CSATGTSGGISSYNEQFF. DNA of the CDR3: TGCAGTGCCACCGGGACTAGCGGGGGGATCAGCTCCTACAATGAGCAGTTCTTC.

As concerns this clonotype: At one end, the junction sequence differs from germline, possibly due to a read error. The V gene is TRBV20-1, the J gene TRBJ2-3; maybe TRBD1 (6 bases). Germline V lookup: CDR1 DFQATT, CDR2 SNEGSKA (reference sequence). CDR3 size: 12 residues. The CDR3 nucleotides are TGCAGCGCTAATGTGCAGGGGGATACGCAGTATTTT. This encodes CSANVQGDTQYF.

The chain recombines TRBV6-1 with TRBJ1-2; 10 positions agree with TRBD1. Germline CDR1 reads MNHNS; CDR2 reads SASEGT. The CDR3 spans 17 residues. The ends lost 7 bases at V and 4 bases at J; junction bases unmatched: 15. The CDR3 is CASKLGTGAFLAYGYTF. Written as DNA, the CDR3 is TGTGCCAGCAAGCTGGGGACAGGGGCCTTTCTAGCCTATGGCTACACCTTC.

This chain links TRBV27 with TRBJ1-1; perhaps TRBD1 as D (6 bases). V was pared by 3 bases and J by 5 bases, with 13 bases between. Germline loops: CDR1 MNHEY, CDR2 SMNVEV (reference sequence). This CDR3 region has 14 residues. CDR3 amino acids: CASSFGQGRTEAFF. CDR3 bases: TGTGCCAGCAGTTTTGGGCAGGGGAGAACTGAAGCTTTCTTT.

This clonotype was recorded many times. The genes are TRBV7-2 and TRBJ2-5; D gene unclear. The V and J ends lost 5 bases and 5 bases respectively, with 12 bases between them. The length of the CDR3 is 13 residues. Germline V gene sequence: CDR1 SGHTA, CDR2 FQGNSA. The CDR3 here is CASSPPRGETQYF. For the CDR3, the DNA is TGTGCCAGCAGCCCCCCCCGCGGTGAGACCCAGTACTTC. Complete variable domain (other parts from reference TRBV7-2 and TRBJ2-5): GAGVSQSPSNKVTEKGKDVELRCDPISGHTALYWYRQSLGQGLEFLIYFQGNSAPDKSGLPSDRFSAERTGGSVSTLTIQRTQQEDSAVYLCASSPPRGETQYFGPGTRLLVL.

This clonotype has at least ten counts. The CDR3 nucleotides read TGTGCCAGCAGCACCGCGGGCAATGAGCAGTTCTTC. Protein product: CASSTAGNEQFF. The chain combines TRBV12-3 or TRBV12-4 with TRBJ2-1; tentatively, D is TRBD2 (5 bases). V was trimmed by 6 bases and J by 6 bases, leaving 9 bases between them. The CDR3 length is 12 residues.

The J gene is TRBJ2-1, the V gene TRBV5-8; tentative D call: TRBD2 (5 bases). The germline V and J ends were trimmed by 0 bases and 10 bases, with 17 bases remaining between them. From germline, CDR1 is SGHTS and CDR2 YDEGEE. This CDR3 is 15 amino acids long. DNA of the CDR3: TGTGCCAGCAGCTTGGGACTACGCCGTTTGGGCGAGCAGTTCTTC. Encoded protein: CASSLGLRRLGEQFF.

V and J are TRBV12-3 or TRBV12-4 and TRBJ1-2; a possible D gene is TRBD1 (5 bases). This CDR3 is built from 16 residues. Trimming pared 3 bases from V and 6 bases from J, leaving 20 bases between. The CDR3, as DNA: TGTGCCAGCAGTTTGGTAGGTAAGGTATCCAGGGATGGCTACACCTTC. Translated, it gives CASSLVGKVSRDGYTF.

This clonotype has a count of ten or more. The chain couples TRBV28 to TRBJ1-2; 10 bases align to TRBD1. CDR1 is MDHEN, CDR2 SYDVKM, per germline. After removal of 6 bases from V and 3 bases from J, the junction contained 1 base not matched to a gene. The CDR3 spans 13 residues. The CDR3 sequence is CASRGTGDYGYTF. CDR3 DNA: TGTGCCAGCAGGGGGACAGGGGACTATGGCTACACCTTC.

The V gene is TRBV30, the J gene TRBJ1-2, with D maybe TRBD1 (5 bases). CDR3 length equals 14 residues. The germline CDR1 and CDR2 sequences are GTSNPN and SVGIG (reference sequence). With 2 bases removed from V and 0 bases from J, the gap between germline ends came to 10 bases. The CDR3 reads CAWSSQTANYGYTF. The CDR3 region has the DNA TGTGCCTGGAGTTCACAGACAGCTAACTATGGCTACACCTTC.

This clonotype was detected many times. This chain links TRBV7-2 with TRBJ2-5, with D perhaps TRBD1 or TRBD2 (6 bases each). The CDR3 sequence is 15 residues long. Germline V gene lookup returns CDR1 SGHTA and CDR2 FQGNSA. Trimming cost V 4 bases and J 4 bases, with 16 bases left between them. CDR3 residues: CASSSQGTVRETQYF. The DNA for the CDR3 is TGTGCCAGCAGCTCCCAGGGGACTGTCCGAGAGACCCAGTACTTC.

This clonotype was detected many times. The genes are TRBV29-1 and TRBJ1-2, with D possibly being TRBD1 (5 bases). The CDR3 is made up of 13 amino acids. Per germline, CDR1 SQVTM and CDR2 ANQGSEA. V lost 0 bases to trimming and J lost 8 bases, with 13 bases between them. CDR3 residues: CSVEEVRDGGYTF. The CDR3 DNA follows: TGCAGCGTTGAAGAAGTACGGGACGGCGGCTACACCTTC.

This clonotype was seen more than once but under ten times. A much larger clone differs from this one at a single base, so this may be a read error. The genes are TRBV7-3 and TRBJ2-5; a weak D match, TRBD2 (6 bases). The DNA end is a closer match to TRBJ2-7, so the J assignment may be wrong. This CDR3 has 15 amino acids. Germline lookup yields CDR1 SGHTA and CDR2 FQGTGA. The CDR3 spells CANSLMSSDISEQYF. The CDR3 DNA follows: TGTGCCAACAGCTTAATGTCTAGCGACATCTCCGAGCAGTACTTC.

The J gene is TRBJ2-7, the V gene TRBV30; weak D call: TRBD2 (5 bases). Trimming left V 4 bases short and J 2 bases short, with 12 bases between. The CDR3 covers 13 residues. The germline CDR1 and CDR2 sequences are GTSNPN and SVGIG (reference sequence). The DNA of the CDR3 is TGTGCCTGGACCATCCTCGGGGCCTACGAGCAGTACTTC. Protein: CAWTILGAYEQYF.

This clonotype was seen only a few times. The V gene is TRBV9, the J gene TRBJ1-1; TRBD1 matches 8 bases. Germline V gene lookup returns CDR1 SGDLS and CDR2 YYNGEE. Trimming removed 4 bases from V and 4 bases from J; junction bases left unmatched: 9. CDR3 size: 15 residues. The CDR3 DNA reads TGTGCCAGCAGCCCTGACAGGGGATATAGCACTGAAGCTTTCTTT. Translating it yields CASSPDRGYSTEAFF. The full variable domain, rest sourced from reference TRBV9 and TRBJ1-1, is DSGVTQTPKHLITATGQRVTLRCSPRSGDLSVYWYQQSLDQGLQFLIQYYNGEERAKGNILERFSAQQFPDLHSELNLSSLELGDSALYFCASSPDRGYSTEAFFGQGTRLTVV.

The J gene is TRBJ1-3, the V gene TRBV5-1; 9 bases are a match to TRBD1. Trimming took 4 bases from V and 4 from J; bases not matched to a gene: 6. Germline-derived CDR1 and CDR2 are SGHRS and YFSETQ. The CDR3 loop spans 15 amino acids. The CDR3 DNA reads TGCGCCAGCAGCGGCGGGACAGGGAAGGGAAACACCATATATTTT. It codes for CASSGGTGKGNTIYF.

This clonotype appeared a few times. The chain combines TRBV7-9 with TRBJ1-2; 9 bases line up with TRBD1. Trimming took 4 bases from V and 4 from J; bases not matched to a gene: 10. CDR3 length: 16 residues. CDR1 is SEHNR and CDR2 is FQNEAQ in the germline V gene (reference sequence). The CDR3 nucleotides read TGTGCCAGCAGCTCCCCCGGACAGGGGAGTATCTATGGCTACACCTTC. Residues: CASSSPGQGSIYGYTF.

This clonotype was seen repeatedly, ten times or more. This chain connects TRBV5-1 to TRBJ2-7; D remains ambiguous. The CDR3 extends over 13 amino acids. Germline V lookup: CDR1 SGHRS, CDR2 YFSETQ. The V and J ends lost 1 base and 2 bases respectively, with 7 bases between them. CDR3 in amino acids: CASSLHSPYEQYF. The CDR3 nucleotides are TGCGCCAGCAGCTTGCACAGTCCCTACGAGCAGTACTTC.

Concerning this clonotype itself: A clone one base away is much larger, so this may be a read error. This chain links TRBV5-6 with TRBJ2-7, with 11 nucleotides matching TRBD2. The CDR3 has 16 amino acids. Germline loops: CDR1 SGHDT, CDR2 YYEEEE. V gave up 0 bases and J gave up 10 bases; unmatched junction bases: 12. DNA of the CDR3: TGTGCCAGCAGCTTGGTGACTAGCGGGGCCCAAGAGGCCCAGTACTTC. Protein product: CASSLVTSGAQEAQYF.

This clonotype is a singleton in its sample. For the CDR3, the DNA is TGTGCCAGCAGCCCGCAGGTGGGACTCACCTACAATGAGCAGTACTTC. Its protein is CASSPQVGLTYNEQYF. The V gene is TRBV7-2, the J gene TRBJ2-5; a weak D match, TRBD2 (6 bases). CDR3 length: 16 amino acids. Between the trimmed V and J ends, which lost 5 bases and 11 bases, there was a span of 27 bases. From germline, CDR1 is SGHTA and CDR2 FQGNSA.

In regard to this clonotype: Sequence at one end of the junction differs from germline and may be a read error. This chain connects TRBV12-3 or TRBV12-4 to TRBJ2-3; the D gene is possibly TRBD1 (5 bases). This CDR3 has 15 amino acids. CDR3 nucleotide sequence: TGTGTCAGCAGTCTAGGTATTGGGGCCACAGATACGCAGTATTTT. It is translated as CVSSLGIGATDTQYF.

As to this clonotype: This clone may be a read error of a much larger clone one base away. CDR3 bases: TGCAGTGCTCCGGGAAAGGGAGATTACGAGCAGTTCTTC. It yields the protein CSAPGKGDYEQFF. The rearrangement links TRBV20-1 to TRBJ2-1; possible D gene TRBD2, 5 bases. The CDR3 runs to 13 residues. V lost 5 bases and J lost 10, with 18 bases in between. Per germline, CDR1 DFQATT and CDR2 SNEGSKA (reference sequence).

This clonotype was detected ten times or more. The chain links TRBV11-2 to TRBJ2-1; 9 bases agree with TRBD1. Germline V gives CDR1 SGHAT, CDR2 FQNNGV. This CDR3 region has 15 residues. The V and J ends lost 4 bases and 7 bases, in that order; junction bases with no gene match: 8. The CDR3 loop reads CASSSDRGPWNEQFF. The CDR3 region has the DNA TGTGCCAGCAGCTCGGACAGGGGCCCCTGGAATGAGCAGTTCTTC.

This clonotype was counted only a few times. The V and J genes are TRBV30 and TRBJ1-6; 7 nucleotides line up with TRBD1. This CDR3 contains 14 residues. V lost 6 bases to trimming and J lost 6 bases; unmatched junction nucleotides: 8. The germline gives CDR1 GTSNPN, CDR2 SVGIG (reference sequence). This chain's CDR3 is CACQGAGGNSPLHF. The CDR3 coding sequence is TGTGCCTGCCAAGGAGCAGGGGGTAATTCACCCCTCCACTTT.

The chain combines TRBV14 with TRBJ2-2, with D uncertain. This CDR3 contains 13 residues. Germline CDR1 reads SGHDN; CDR2 reads FVKESK. Trimming took off 0 bases at V and 7 bases at J, with 6 bases between the two ends. In DNA, the CDR3 is TGTGCCAGCAGCCAAGATTTGGTCGGGGAGCTGTTTTTT. Protein: CASSQDLVGELFF.

Comment on this clonotype: One junction end disagrees with the germline gene, perhaps due to a read error. V and J are TRBV2 and TRBJ2-2, with a tentative D call TRBD2 (5 bases). CDR1 is SNHLY, CDR2 FYNNEI, per germline. The length of the CDR3 is 14 residues. The CDR3 is CASSGTGNAGELFF. CDR3 nucleotide sequence: TGTGCCAGCAGTGGGACGGGGAACGCCGGGGAGCTGTTTTTT.

Comment on this clonotype: Since a much larger clone is just one base distant, this may be a read error. The genes are TRBV28 and TRBJ2-7, with a weak D call TRBD1 (6 bases). Looked up from germline, CDR1 is MDHEN and CDR2 is SYDVKM. This CDR3 is built from 12 residues. CDR3 DNA sequence: TGTGCTGCAAGCAGGGACATCTACGAGCAGTACTTC. This encodes CAASRDIYEQYF. The full variable domain, its missing parts supplied by reference TRBV28 and TRBJ2-7, is DVKVTQSSRYLVKRTGEKVFLECVQDMDHENMFWYRQDPGLGLRLIYFSYDVKMKEKGDIPEGYSVSREKKERFSLILESASTNQTSMYLCAASRDIYEQYFGPGTRLTVT.

In this sample, this clonotype turned up many times. V usage is TRBV20-1 and J usage is TRBJ2-1; 10 positions agree with TRBD2. Germline V gene sequence: CDR1 DFQATT, CDR2 SNEGSKA (reference sequence). The length of the CDR3 is 14 residues. Germline trimming cut 3 bases from V and 3 bases from J; bases unmatched to any gene: 2. DNA for the CDR3: TGCAGTGCTAGCAGCGGGGGGGACTACAATGAGCAGTTCTTC. Its protein product is CSASSGGDYNEQFF.

Only one count was recorded for this clonotype. One end of the junction is discordant with germline, which a read error may explain. The chain combines TRBV9 with TRBJ1-4, with 7 bases identical to TRBD1. CDR1 SGDLS and CDR2 YYNGEE come from the germline V gene. The CDR3 has 15 residues. This chain's CDR3 is CASSARQGRGEKRFF. CDR3 sequence (DNA): TGTGCCAGCAGCGCCCGACAGGGAAGGGGCGAAAAACGGTTTTTT.